Following are 7 T cell receptor beta chains from one sample sequenced in a study of shared clonotypes between healthy human individuals. Here immunoSEQ multiplex PCR was the method, and the copy in TCRdb shows in-frame clones only, minus some. The sample holds around 580,000 clones; 95% to 98% are singletons and the top ten take roughly 0.29%. CD8 cells classed as naive were CD45RO-negative and positively selected for CCR7, excluding terminally differentiated effector memory CD45RA+ cells. Sequenced sample: naive CD8+ T cells sorted from blood. These receptors all stem from a man aged 25 to 40 in good health.

The rearrangement uses TRBV27 and TRBJ2-7; unclear D gene. Trimming took 6 bases from V and 3 from J, leaving 12 bases between them. Germline-derived CDR1 and CDR2 are MNHEY and SMNVEV (reference sequence). The CDR3 consists of 13 residues. In DNA form, the CDR3 reads TGTGCCAGCAGGTTAAAAACTAACTACGAGCAGTACTTC. Translated: CASRLKTNYEQYF.

The chain has TRBV5-6 and TRBJ2-3; 9 nucleotides line up with TRBD1. The CDR3 sequence is 16 residues long. Germline loops: CDR1 SGHDT, CDR2 YYEEEE. The V segment lost 4 bases and the J segment 6 bases; nucleotides outside the gene matches: 12. CDR3 residues: CASSAITGTGYDTQYF. The CDR3 DNA is TGTGCCAGCAGCGCCATAACCGGGACAGGGTATGATACGCAGTATTTT.

In this sample, this clone turned up a few times. The chain employs TRBV27 and TRBJ1-1, with TRBD1 matching over 8 bases. This CDR3 region has 14 residues. With 5 bases clipped from V and 5 bases from J, the junction kept 7 bases outside the gene matches. In germline, CDR1 is MNHEY, CDR2 SMNVEV (reference sequence). CDR3 protein: CASSHGTGGTEAFF. Written as DNA, the CDR3 is TGTGCCAGCAGTCATGGGACAGGCGGGACTGAAGCTTTCTTT.

The chain couples TRBV4-1 to TRBJ2-1; 7 positions agree with TRBD2. The CDR3 runs to 16 residues. Per germline, CDR1 MGHRA and CDR2 YSYEKL. Losses at the gene ends were 1 base for V and 7 bases for J; bases not matched to a gene: 10. In nucleotides, the CDR3 is TGCGCCAGCAGCCAAGGTACCAGCGGGATAGGAAATGAGCAGTTCTTC. Translated: CASSQGTSGIGNEQFF.

Concerning this clone: Other DNA sequences from this sample encode an identical CDR3 as well. The V gene is TRBV11-2, the J gene TRBJ2-5; D not certain. Germline CDR1 is SGHAT and CDR2 is FQNNGV. CDR3 length: 11 residues. Trimming removed 3 bases at V and 5 bases at J, with 4 bases between. DNA for the CDR3: TGTGCCAGCAGCTTTCGGGAGACCCAGTACTTC. This codes for CASSFRETQYF.

V usage is TRBV6-6 and J usage is TRBJ2-7, with D perhaps matching TRBD1 (5 bases). This CDR3 comprises 13 residues. V was cut by 0 bases and J by 5 bases, with 8 bases left in between. Germline CDR1 MNHNY, CDR2 SVGAGI (reference sequence). The CDR3 nucleotides read TGTGCCAGCAGTTACTCAGGGGCTGACGAGCAGTACTTC. Translated: CASSYSGADEQYF.

A note on this clone: The sample carries other DNA sequences with the same CDR3. This chain uses TRBV9 with TRBJ2-7; D may correspond to TRBD1 or TRBD2 (5 bases each). The germline V gene encodes CDR1 SGDLS and CDR2 YYNGEE. This CDR3 contains 14 residues. V was pared by 2 bases and J by 3 bases, with 12 bases between. Here the CDR3 reads CASSVGTSGYEQYF. CDR3 DNA: TGTGCCAGCAGCGTCGGGACCAGCGGCTACGAGCAGTACTTC. Using reference TRBV9 and TRBJ2-7 for the parts outside the CDR3, the full variable domain is DSGVTQTPKHLITATGQRVTLRCSPRSGDLSVYWYQQSLDQGLQFLIQYYNGEERAKGNILERFSAQQFPDLHSELNLSSLELGDSALYFCASSVGTSGYEQYFGPGTRLTVT.